Given below is one TCR beta chain in context. At one end, the junction sequence differs from germline, possibly due to a read error. PCR employed 60 Vbeta and 13 Jbeta primers. The data were produced by immunoSEQ multiplex PCR, yet TCRdb's version contains in-frame clones alone and is incomplete. The profile covers over 200,000 clones, with approximately 70% appearing a single time and approximately 1.7% taken by the ten largest. The data stem from a study of cytomegalovirus exposure and HLA in healthy donors. The CDR3 length is 14 residues. CDR1 SGHDT and CDR2 YYEEEE come from the germline V gene. This chain connects TRBV5-6 to TRBJ1-3; D is uncertain. Input material: PBMCs. This receptor was obtained from a woman between 25 and 40 years old in good health and CMV-seronegative. The CDR3 DNA reads as TGTGCCAGCAGCTTTGAGGGAGTAGGAAGCACCATATATTTT. It codes for CASSFEGVGSTIYF.